The TCR beta chain described here comes from a study of blood T cell repertoires in COVID-19. Across the whole study: From the United States, Italy and Spain came samples of acute and convalescent COVID-19. Sources were T cells, B-cell-depleted T cells, or PBMCs; the material itself was cDNA or gDNA.

CDR1 is KGHSH and CDR2 is LQKENI in the germline V gene. There are 16 residues in the CDR3. The V end lost 5 bases, the J end lost 0 bases, and 14 bases lay between the germline ends. As handled by the study authors: From reference gene primer amplification, estimates of nucleated cell counts were derived. Measured with immunoSEQ multiplex PCR; TCRdb has only the in-frame clones, and not every one. That table gives V, J and clone size, and the DNA gave D and trimming. The sample holds a few hundred thousand clones, roughly nine tenths seen once. The specimen sequenced was peripheral blood. This receptor was identified in a man aged 18 to 35 with active or convalescent COVID-19. The chain couples TRBV18 to TRBJ1-3, with D perhaps matching TRBD1 (5 bases). The CDR3 region is CASSSPGLSSGNTIYF. For the CDR3, the DNA is TGTGCCAGCTCATCTCCGGGACTGTCCTCTGGAAACACCATATATTTT. Full variable domain (outside the CDR3, taken from reference TRBV18 and TRBJ1-3): NAGVMQNPRHLVRRRGQEARLRCSPMKGHSHVYWYRQLPEEGLKFMVYLQKENIIDESGMPKERFSAEFPKEGPSILRIQQVVRGDSAAYFCASSSPGLSSGNTIYFGEGSWLTVV.